These 15 T cell receptor beta chains came from one sample sequenced in a study of identical twins. TCRdb re-derived calls from the 5' RACE reads in MiXCR, one entry per CDR3 protein. This sample has 210,000 or so distinct CDR3 sequences, with 7.5% found just once. This sample also appeared in a second study, on yellow fever vaccine responses in identical twins.

The sequenced sample was memory (CD45RO+) T cells sorted from blood. The receptors were gathered from a woman younger than 30 in good health.

This clonotype was counted many times. The V and J genes are TRBV12-3 or TRBV12-4 and TRBJ2-1; D call uncertain. This CDR3 region has 11 residues. Trimming cost V 6 bases and J 10 bases, with 10 bases left between them. The DNA for the CDR3 is TGTGCCAGCAGCTTCCGGCGGGAGCAGTTCTTC. Amino acids: CASSFRREQFF.

This chain joins TRBV6-1 and TRBJ1-5; D is ambiguous. The germline gives CDR1 MNHNS, CDR2 SASEGT. The CDR3 loop spans 14 amino acids. The V end lost 4 bases, the J end lost 4 bases, and 11 bases lay between the germline ends. CDR3 sequence: CASSAGAVNQPQHF. The CDR3 DNA sequence: TGTGCCAGCAGTGCCGGCGCAGTTAATCAGCCCCAGCATTTT.

This clonotype was counted ten times or more. J is TRBJ2-3 and V is TRBV7-2; 11 nucleotides line up with TRBD2. V lost 5 bases to trimming and J lost 7 bases; unmatched junction nucleotides: 8. Germline values: CDR1 SGHTA, CDR2 FQGNSA. CDR3 length: 15 amino acids. The CDR3 spells CASSLNSGGAYTQYF. The DNA for the CDR3 is TGTGCCAGCAGCCTAAATAGCGGGGGGGCGTATACGCAGTATTTT.

This clonotype was detected only a few times. This rearrangement joins TRBV11-2 to TRBJ1-2; D is ambiguous. CDR3 length: 12 residues. The ends were cut back, 3 bases at V and 5 bases at J, with 7 bases in the middle. CDR1 and CDR2 from the germline V gene are SGHAT and FQNNGV. This chain's CDR3 is CASSLNGYGYTF. The CDR3, as DNA: TGTGCCAGCAGCTTGAACGGGTATGGCTACACCTTC. Full variable domain (outside the CDR3, taken from reference TRBV11-2 and TRBJ1-2): EAGVAQSPRYKIIEKRQSVAFWCNPISGHATLYWYQQILGQGPKLLIQFQNNGVVDDSQLPKDRFSAERLKGVDSTLKIQPAKLEDSAVYLCASSLNGYGYTFGSGTRLTVV.

This clonotype was picked up a small number of times. This rearrangement joins TRBV15 to TRBJ1-5; TRBD1 aligns across 8 bases. CDR3 length: 15 residues. Losses at the gene ends were 2 bases for V and 7 bases for J; bases not matched to a gene: 7. CDR1 and CDR2 (germline): LNHNV, YYDKDF (reference sequence). CDR3 sequence (DNA): TGTGCCACCAGCAGACCCGGACAGGGTGAACAGCCCCAGCATTTT. This codes for CATSRPGQGEQPQHF.

The sample holds a few counts of this clonotype. The chain links TRBV28 to TRBJ1-2, with 9 bases identical to TRBD1. J gave up 8 bases and V 7 bases, and 14 bases lay outside the gene matches. CDR3 length equals 15 residues. Germline values: CDR1 MDHEN, CDR2 SYDVKM. CDR3 coding DNA: TGTGCCAGCACTCTACCCGGGACAGGGTGGGGAGGCTACACCTTC. Protein product: CASTLPGTGWGGYTF.

V usage is TRBV20-1 and J usage is TRBJ1-1; D not certain. The germline V and J ends were trimmed by 0 bases and 0 bases, with 11 bases remaining between them. Germline V lookup: CDR1 DFQATT, CDR2 SNEGSKA (reference sequence). This CDR3 spans 15 amino acids. The CDR3 here is CSARDSAGMNTEAFF. As DNA, the CDR3 is TGCAGTGCTAGAGATTCCGCAGGCATGAACACTGAAGCTTTCTTT.

The chain has TRBV29-1 and TRBJ2-1; D uncertain. The CDR3 contains 15 residues. Trimming pared 7 bases from V and 3 bases from J, leaving 19 bases between. Germline assignment: CDR1 SQVTM and CDR2 ANQGSEA. The CDR3 sequence is CSARINSEVYNEQFF. CDR3 bases: TGCAGCGCCCGAATTAACAGTGAAGTCTACAATGAGCAGTTCTTC.

The sample holds a few counts of this clonotype. The rearrangement joins TRBV24-1 to TRBJ2-1; D is undetermined. Trimming took off 5 bases at V and 4 bases at J, with 11 bases between the two ends. The CDR3 loop spans 14 amino acids. Per the germline V gene, CDR1 is KGHDR and CDR2 is SFDVKD. The CDR3 region is CATSAPVGYNEQFF. Written as DNA, the CDR3 is TGTGCCACCAGTGCCCCCGTCGGATACAATGAGCAGTTCTTC.

J is TRBJ2-1 and V is TRBV20-1; 10 positions agree with TRBD2. Per germline, CDR1 DFQATT and CDR2 SNEGSKA (reference sequence). The CDR3 is 16 residues long. The V and J ends lost 3 bases and 7 bases, in that order; junction bases with no gene match: 12. The CDR3 protein is CSASRSSGGLLNEQFF. As DNA, the CDR3 is TGCAGTGCTAGTCGCTCTAGCGGGGGCCTATTGAATGAGCAGTTCTTC.

This clonotype was seen only a few times. V is TRBV6-2 or TRBV6-3 and J is TRBJ2-7, with TRBD1 identical over 7 bases. J was trimmed by 1 base and V by 2 bases; bases with no gene match: 5. Germline loops: CDR1 MNHEY, CDR2 SVGEGT. The CDR3 runs 15 residues. The CDR3, as DNA: TGTGCCAGCAGTTACGCCGGGACAGATTCCTACGAGCAGTACTTC. This sequence encodes CASSYAGTDSYEQYF.

The table lists this clonotype with a count of one. This rearrangement joins TRBV12-3 or TRBV12-4 to TRBJ2-5; 7 nucleotides align to TRBD2. The CDR3 has 18 residues. The J segment lost 0 bases and the V segment lost 1 base, leaving 11 bases of the junction unmatched. The chain's CDR3 is CASSLGVLAAPHQETQYF. The CDR3 bases are TGTGCCAGCAGTTTAGGGGTTCTAGCGGCACCTCACCAAGAGACCCAGTACTTC.

The chain recombines TRBV20-1 with TRBJ2-1; 11 bases match TRBD1. The CDR3 is 16 residues long. Per germline, CDR1 DFQATT and CDR2 SNEGSKA (reference sequence). Losses at the gene ends were 0 bases for V and 9 bases for J; bases not matched to a gene: 10. The chain's CDR3 is CSARDRTGGVSGEQFF. Written as DNA, the CDR3 is TGCAGTGCTAGAGATCGGACAGGGGGCGTCTCGGGTGAGCAGTTCTTC.

Note on this clonotype: A much larger clone is a single base away; this may be a read error. The chain employs TRBV4-2 and TRBJ2-3; no definite D call. Germline CDR1 reads LGHNA; CDR2 reads YNFKEQ. CDR3 length: 14 amino acids. The CDR3 sequence is CASSQDGTSDMQYF. Here the CDR3 DNA reads TGTGCCAGCAGCCAAGATGGTACTTCAGATATGCAGTATTTT.

The J gene is TRBJ2-7, the V gene TRBV7-4, with 11 bases that match TRBD1. Germline assignment: CDR1 SGHVT and CDR2 SQSDAQ. The CDR3 has 15 amino acids. Trimming removed 3 bases from V and 0 bases from J; junction bases left unmatched: 1. This CDR3 reads CASSFGTGGSYEQYF. The CDR3, as DNA: TGTGCCAGCAGCTTCGGGACAGGGGGCTCCTACGAGCAGTACTTC.